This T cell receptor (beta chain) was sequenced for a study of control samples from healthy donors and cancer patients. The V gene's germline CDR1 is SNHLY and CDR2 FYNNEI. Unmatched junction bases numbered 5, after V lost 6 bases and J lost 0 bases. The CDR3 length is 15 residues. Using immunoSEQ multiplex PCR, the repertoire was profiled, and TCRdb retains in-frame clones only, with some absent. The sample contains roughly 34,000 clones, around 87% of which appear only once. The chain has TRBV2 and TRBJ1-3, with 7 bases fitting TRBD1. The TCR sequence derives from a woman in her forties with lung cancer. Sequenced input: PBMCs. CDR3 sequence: CASSVDRASGNTIYF. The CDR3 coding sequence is TGTGCCAGCAGCGTCGACAGGGCCTCTGGAAACACCATATATTTT.